The 13 T cell receptor beta chains below were found in one sample sequenced in a study of blood T cell repertoires in COVID-19. Produced via immunoSEQ multiplex PCR; TCRdb's table is partial and in-frame only. The table shows roughly 100,000 clones, with around 87% occurring only once. Source material: peripheral blood. Every receptor here comes from a man aged 50 to 59 with active or convalescent COVID-19.

The chain combines TRBV19 with TRBJ2-5, with TRBD2 as a possible D gene (5 bases). Germline V gives CDR1 LNHDA, CDR2 SQIVND (reference sequence). The V and J ends lost 3 bases and 4 bases respectively, with 12 bases between them. This CDR3 is built from 14 residues. In DNA, the CDR3 is TGTGCCAGTAGTATCGGTCCGGACTTAGAGACCCAGTACTTC. This codes for CASSIGPDLETQYF. Full variable domain (rest looked up from reference TRBV19 and TRBJ2-5): DGGITQSPKYLFRKEGQNVTLSCEQNLNHDAMYWYRQDPGQGLRLIYYSQIVNDFQKGDIAEGYSVSREKKESFPLTVTSAQKNPTAFYLCASSIGPDLETQYFGPGTRLLVL.

V usage is TRBV12-3 or TRBV12-4 and J usage is TRBJ2-7; D is perhaps TRBD1 (6 bases). Between the trimmed V and J ends, which lost 8 bases and 7 bases, there was a span of 18 bases. The CDR3 length is 13 residues. In DNA, the CDR3 is TGTGCCAGCCGAACCGACAGGAGAGGGGAGCAGTACTTC. It specifies CASRTDRRGEQYF.

V and J are TRBV9 and TRBJ2-7, with D possibly TRBD1 on 6 matching bases. Trimming left V 3 bases short and J 2 bases short, with 12 bases between. This CDR3 region has 14 residues. Per the germline V gene, CDR1 is SGDLS and CDR2 is YYNGEE. The CDR3 protein is CASSATGSPYEQYF. Written as DNA, the CDR3 is TGTGCCAGCAGCGCCACAGGGTCTCCCTACGAGCAGTACTTC.

J is TRBJ2-3 and V is TRBV19; 7 positions match TRBD2. V was clipped by 6 bases and J by 0 bases; unmatched bases: 6. In germline, CDR1 is LNHDA, CDR2 SQIVND (reference sequence). This CDR3 region has 15 residues. The CDR3 sequence is CASSASGVSTDTQYF. CDR3 bases: TGTGCCAGTAGCGCCAGCGGGGTTAGCACAGATACGCAGTATTTT.

The chain recombines TRBV10-1 with TRBJ1-4; D remains unclear. The CDR3 is made up of 14 amino acids. The germline V gene encodes CDR1 WNHNN and CDR2 SYGVQD (reference sequence). V was shortened by 4 bases and J by 8 bases, with 14 bases between the two germline ends. The CDR3 reads CASSAPGTGEKLFF. The CDR3 coding sequence is TGCGCCAGCAGTGCACCGGGAACGGGGGAAAAACTGTTTTTT.

This chain links TRBV5-1 with TRBJ2-5; the match to TRBD2 covers 9 bases. Germline V gene lookup returns CDR1 SGHRS and CDR2 YFSETQ. V trimming: 7 bases; J trimming: 3 bases; junction bases outside the gene matches: 1. The length of the CDR3 is 12 residues. The CDR3 loop is CASRLAEETQYF. For the CDR3, the DNA is TGCGCCAGCCGACTAGCGGAAGAGACCCAGTACTTC.

The CDR3 here is CASSLGGRAAGVEAFF. For the CDR3, the DNA is TGTGCCAGCAGTCTCGGGGGGCGGGCAGCGGGAGTTGAAGCTTTCTTT. The rearrangement uses TRBV7-9 and TRBJ1-1, with D perhaps TRBD1 (6 bases). Germline CDR1 is SEHNR and CDR2 is FQNEAQ (reference sequence). This CDR3 region has 16 residues. V dropped 6 bases and J dropped 7 bases, with 24 bases sitting between them.

This clone has only a few counts. The chain couples TRBV18 to TRBJ2-6; 12 bases are a match to TRBD2. The CDR3 totals 17 residues. Germline CDR1 is KGHSH and CDR2 is LQKENI. Trimming took 4 bases from V and 2 from J; bases not matched to a gene: 3. For the CDR3, the DNA is TGTGCCAGCTCACTCCTAGCGGGGGGGCCTGGGGCCAACGTCCTGACTTTC. Residues: CASSLLAGGPGANVLTF.

The chain recombines TRBV24-1 with TRBJ2-2; D unresolved. The germline CDR1 and CDR2 sequences are KGHDR and SFDVKD. The CDR3 spans 10 residues. V was clipped by 9 bases and J by 10 bases, with 8 bases between them. Here the CDR3 DNA reads TGTGCCACCCTAGGTAAGGAGCTGTTTTTT. Encoded protein: CATLGKELFF.

Here the CDR3 reads CASRKGQGGTDTQYF. The CDR3 nucleotides read TGTGCCAGCAGGAAGGGACAGGGTGGCACAGATACGCAGTATTTT. The V gene is TRBV6-5, the J gene TRBJ2-3, with 9 bases lining up with TRBD1. The CDR3 runs to 15 residues. J gave up 1 base and V 6 bases, and 5 bases lay outside the gene matches. The germline V gene has CDR1 MNHEY and CDR2 SVGAGI.

The V gene is TRBV15, the J gene TRBJ1-5; 7 bases agree with TRBD1. V gave up 7 bases and J gave up 3 bases; unmatched junction bases: 6. The CDR3 is 14 amino acids. Looked up from germline, CDR1 is LNHNV and CDR2 is YYDKDF (reference sequence). In nucleotides, the CDR3 is TGTGCCACCACCCCCGGGACAGTCAATCAGCCCCAGCATTTT. It is translated as CATTPGTVNQPQHF. The whole variable domain, filled in from reference TRBV15 and TRBJ1-5, reads DAMVIQNPRYQVTQFGKPVTLSCSQTLNHNVMYWYQQKSSQAPKLLFHYYDKDFNNEADTPDNFQSRRPNTSFCFLDIRSPGLGDTAMYLCATTPGTVNQPQHFGDGTRLSIL.

The V and J genes are TRBV29-1 and TRBJ2-1; no firm D call. V was trimmed by 3 bases and J by 4 bases, leaving 13 bases between them. Germline CDR1 is SQVTM and CDR2 is ANQGSEA. This CDR3 comprises 14 residues. CDR3 bases: TGCAGCGTTGATAGAGCAGGTACTTACAATGAGCAGTTCTTC. Its translation: CSVDRAGTYNEQFF.

The chain is built from TRBV27 and TRBJ2-6; 10 nucleotides match TRBD2. The CDR3 is 16 amino acids. V shed 5 bases and J 2 bases; nucleotides not matched to a gene: 3. Germline-derived CDR1 and CDR2 are MNHEY and SMNVEV (reference sequence). The CDR3: CASSSGGAPGANVLTF. Written as DNA, the CDR3 is TGTGCCAGCAGTAGCGGGGGGGCCCCTGGGGCCAACGTCCTGACTTTC.